These 27 T cell receptor beta chains came from one sample sequenced in a study of T cell responses to AZD1222 COVID-19 vaccine. Sequencing used immunoSEQ multiplex PCR; TCRdb keeps in-frame clones, though not all of them. Of about 210,000 clones listed, approximately 94% are singletons. The input for sequencing was peripheral blood, taken 28 days after the second dose of the MenACWY control vaccine. The source of these receptors is an adult who received the MenACWY meningococcal vaccine as a control.

This chain uses TRBV19 with TRBJ1-6; 8 nucleotides align to TRBD1. This CDR3 spans 19 amino acids. The J segment lost 5 bases and the V segment lost 1 base, leaving 13 bases of the junction unmatched. Germline-derived CDR1 and CDR2 are LNHDA and SQIVND (reference sequence). CDR3 DNA: TGTGCCAGTAGTATAGCGGCGGGACAGGCGGTTCTTGATAATTCACCCCTCCACTTT. This sequence encodes CASSIAAGQAVLDNSPLHF.

This sequence joins TRBV7-9 and TRBJ2-3; D may correspond to TRBD1 or TRBD2 (5 bases each). The length of the CDR3 is 16 residues. Germline CDR1 and CDR2: SEHNR and FQNEAQ (reference sequence). V was cut by 7 bases and J by 3 bases, with 20 bases left in between. The CDR3 DNA sequence: TGTGCCAGCACCTCGCCGGGCAGGGAGAGGACAGATACGCAGTATTTT. Its protein is CASTSPGRERTDTQYF.

The chain recombines TRBV5-1 with TRBJ2-1, with 13 bases fitting TRBD2. Germline V gene data show CDR1 as SGHRS and CDR2 as YFSETQ. Trimming at V came to 0 bases and at J to 0 bases, leaving 15 bases not matched to a gene. This CDR3 spans 22 amino acids. The CDR3 DNA sequence: TGCGCCAGCAGCTTGGCCGGGGGCGGGACTAGCGGGATGAGGAGCTCCTACAATGAGCAGTTCTTC. Residues: CASSLAGGGTSGMRSSYNEQFF.

This chain links TRBV10-3 with TRBJ2-5; D gene unclear. Germline V CDR1 and CDR2: ENHRY, SYGVKD. The CDR3 consists of 15 residues. The V end lost 0 bases, the J end lost 2 bases, and 10 bases lay between the germline ends. CDR3 region: CAISESRSEQETQYF. The CDR3 DNA follows: TGTGCCATCAGTGAGTCAAGGAGTGAACAAGAGACCCAGTACTTC.

The chain combines TRBV6-2 or TRBV6-3 with TRBJ2-1, with D unresolved. The CDR3 is 16 amino acids. Germline values: CDR1 MNHEY, CDR2 SVGEGT. V was clipped by 2 bases and J by 5 bases, with 16 bases between them. The CDR3 sequence is CASSYRATPPHNEQFF. CDR3 nucleotides: TGTGCCAGCAGTTACAGGGCTACACCACCCCACAATGAGCAGTTCTTC.

The rearrangement uses TRBV24-1 and TRBJ2-1; 9 bases map to TRBD2. Germline V CDR1 and CDR2: KGHDR, SFDVKD. This CDR3 spans 11 amino acids. The V segment lost 7 bases and the J segment 10 bases; nucleotides outside the gene matches: 1. The CDR3 DNA reads as TGTGCCACCAGACTAGCGGGCGAGCAGTTCTTC. As protein: CATRLAGEQFF.

The chain joins TRBV21-1 to TRBJ2-1; TRBD1, the table's D call, lacks a check against the DNA. TRBV21-1 is given as a pseudogene. This CDR3 spans 16 amino acids. CDR3 protein: CASSKVPGQGHNEQFF. The CDR3 nucleotides are TGTGCCAGCAGCAAAGTACCAGGACAGGGTCACAATGAGCAGTTCTTC.

The chain employs TRBV25-1 and TRBJ1-2; D unclear. The CDR3 runs 14 residues. V lost 3 bases, J lost 6 bases, and 14 bases lay in between. From germline, CDR1 is MGHDK and CDR2 SYGVNS. CDR3 residues: CASSDVIGSNGYTF. The CDR3 DNA sequence: TGTGCCAGCAGTGACGTAATTGGTAGTAATGGCTACACCTTC.

The chain has TRBV9 and TRBJ2-3; possibly TRBD2 for D (6 bases). The CDR3 runs to 16 residues. Germline CDR1 and CDR2: SGDLS and YYNGEE. Trimming took 3 bases from V and 2 from J, leaving 16 bases between them. CDR3 DNA: TGTGCCAGCAGCGCGATAGCGGAACTTACCACAGATACGCAGTATTTT. This codes for CASSAIAELTTDTQYF.

A few counts support this clone. This chain links TRBV19 with TRBJ2-7, with 11 bases lining up with TRBD1. V lost 5 bases, J lost 2 bases, and 8 bases stayed unmatched. The CDR3 is 16 amino acids. Germline lookup yields CDR1 LNHDA and CDR2 SQIVND (reference sequence). The CDR3 here is CASSALPGQGAYEQYF. DNA of the CDR3: TGTGCCAGTAGTGCCTTACCGGGACAGGGGGCCTACGAGCAGTACTTC.

This sequence joins TRBV6-1 and TRBJ1-2; D is ambiguous. From germline, CDR1 is MNHNS and CDR2 SASEGT. The CDR3 totals 14 residues. Trimming took off 0 bases at V and 2 bases at J, with 7 bases between the two ends. The CDR3 DNA follows: TGTGCCAGCAGTGAAGCCTACACAAACTATGGCTACACCTTC. Translating it yields CASSEAYTNYGYTF.

This chain connects TRBV10-1 to TRBJ1-3; no clear D. The CDR3 sequence is 14 residues long. Per the germline V gene, CDR1 is WNHNN and CDR2 is SYGVQD (reference sequence). V was pared by 4 bases and J by 2 bases, with 9 bases between. This chain's CDR3 is CASSAHTAGNTIYF. The CDR3 DNA sequence: TGCGCCAGCAGTGCCCACACCGCTGGAAACACCATATATTTT.

The chain employs TRBV6-2 or TRBV6-3 and TRBJ2-1, with 9 bases lining up with TRBD1. From germline, CDR1 is MNHEY and CDR2 SVGEGT. The CDR3 spans 15 residues. The V segment lost 4 bases and the J segment 6 bases; nucleotides outside the gene matches: 7. Here the CDR3 reads CASSSSGTGPNEQFF. The CDR3 nucleotides are TGTGCCAGCAGTTCCTCCGGGACAGGGCCCAATGAGCAGTTCTTC.

DNA of the CDR3: TGTGCCAGCAGGGCGGACAGAAGCTCTGGAAACACCATATATTTT. Translation gives CASRADRSSGNTIYF. V is TRBV27 and J is TRBJ1-3, with a possible D match to TRBD1 (6 bases). The CDR3 runs to 15 residues. CDR1 and CDR2 from the germline V gene are MNHEY and SMNVEV (reference sequence). Trimming took 6 bases from V and 0 from J, leaving 12 bases between them.

The rearrangement links TRBV30 to TRBJ2-1; 7 positions match TRBD2. The CDR3 runs 14 residues. Per germline, CDR1 GTSNPN and CDR2 SVGIG (reference sequence). Trimming at V came to 0 bases and at J to 9 bases, leaving 8 bases not matched to a gene. The CDR3 nucleotides are TGTGCCTGGAGTGTAGGCGGGAGTCGGATTGAGCAGTTCTTC. This gives the protein CAWSVGGSRIEQFF.

The CDR3 is CASGGGSQPQHF. CDR3 nucleotide sequence: TGTGCCAGCGGAGGAGGTTCTCAGCCCCAGCATTTT. J is TRBJ1-5 and V is TRBV27; D gene ambiguous. CDR3 length: 12 residues. The germline V and J ends were trimmed by 8 bases and 6 bases, with 11 bases remaining between them. The V gene's germline CDR1 is MNHEY and CDR2 SMNVEV (reference sequence).

This clone was detected only a few times. The chain carries TRBV19 and TRBJ1-2; 8 positions agree with TRBD1. J lost 7 bases, V lost 6 bases, and 7 bases had no gene match. The CDR3 contains 13 residues. CDR1 and CDR2 (germline): LNHDA, SQIVND (reference sequence). CDR3 coding DNA: TGTGCCAGTAGAGAGCCAGGGGGCACTGGCTACACCTTC. This encodes CASREPGGTGYTF.

The CDR3 bases are TGTGCCAGCAGCTTGGAGTCGGGGGGTAACACTGAAGCTTTCTTT. It codes for CASSLESGGNTEAFF. This chain uses TRBV5-4 with TRBJ1-1, with D possibly matching TRBD1 (5 bases). CDR3 length: 15 residues. CDR1 SGHNT and CDR2 YYREEE come from the germline V gene (reference sequence). V gave up 0 bases and J gave up 2 bases, with 11 bases separating them.

The chain uses TRBV9 and TRBJ2-7; the D gene is possibly TRBD1 (6 bases). CDR1 and CDR2 from the germline V gene are SGDLS and YYNGEE. The V end was cut by 4 bases, the J end by 2 bases, with 16 bases between. The CDR3 spans 15 residues. The CDR3 DNA sequence: TGTGCCAGCAGCCCCGGACAGCCCGGCGCCTACGAGCAGTACTTC. It is translated as CASSPGQPGAYEQYF.

The chain is built from TRBV15 and TRBJ1-5; the D gene is possibly TRBD1 (6 bases). Germline-derived CDR1 and CDR2 are LNHNV and YYDKDF (reference sequence). With 3 bases removed from V and 1 base from J, the gap between germline ends came to 7 bases. The CDR3 spans 14 residues. The CDR3 is CATSSGQSNQPQHF. CDR3 coding DNA: TGTGCCACCAGCAGCGGACAGAGCAATCAGCCCCAGCATTTT.

This chain links TRBV5-1 with TRBJ2-6; TRBD1 matches at 7 bases. J gave up 0 bases and V 2 bases, and 5 bases lay outside the gene matches. The CDR3 is 17 residues long. The germline gives CDR1 SGHRS, CDR2 YFSETQ. Here the CDR3 reads CASSLGQAGSGANVLTF. CDR3 bases: TGCGCCAGCAGCTTAGGACAGGCTGGCTCTGGGGCCAACGTCCTGACTTTC.

This rearrangement joins TRBV28 to TRBJ2-7, with a possible D match to TRBD2 (7 bases). V lost 3 bases, J lost 4 bases, and 13 bases lay in between. Germline V lookup: CDR1 MDHEN, CDR2 SYDVKM. The CDR3 runs 14 residues. Here the CDR3 DNA reads TGTGCCAGCAGTTTGGCGGGGGCAGGGTACGAGCAGTACTTC. Translated, it gives CASSLAGAGYEQYF.

The CDR3 coding sequence is TGTGCCAGCAGTCCACAACTAGAATACAATGAGCAGTTCTTC. It codes for CASSPQLEYNEQFF. The V and J genes are TRBV28 and TRBJ2-1; tentatively, D is TRBD2 (5 bases). This CDR3 is built from 14 residues. V lost 5 bases, J lost 4 bases, and 12 bases lay in between. Germline loops: CDR1 MDHEN, CDR2 SYDVKM. Looking up the rest from reference TRBV28 and TRBJ2-1 gives the full variable domain: DVKVTQSSRYLVKRTGEKVFLECVQDMDHENMFWYRQDPGLGLRLIYFSYDVKMKEKGDIPEGYSVSREKKERFSLILESASTNQTSMYLCASSPQLEYNEQFFGPGTRLTVL.

V is TRBV4-1 and J is TRBJ1-3, with D tentatively TRBD1 (5 bases). CDR3 size: 18 residues. V was cut by 0 bases and J by 1 base, with 16 bases left in between. The germline CDR1 and CDR2 sequences are MGHRA and YSYEKL. The CDR3 here is CASSQDPAGPGSGNTIYF. As DNA, the CDR3 is TGCGCCAGCAGCCAAGATCCAGCAGGGCCTGGATCTGGAAACACCATATATTTT.

The chain joins TRBV7-8 to TRBJ1-5; 7 nucleotides line up with TRBD1. CDR3 size: 15 residues. V lost 5 bases to trimming and J lost 7 bases; unmatched junction nucleotides: 11. Germline CDR1 and CDR2: SGHVS and FQNEAQ. The CDR3 nucleotides read TGTGCCAGCAGCCCCGACAGGGAACGATACCAGCCCCAGCATTTT. Protein: CASSPDRERYQPQHF. The variable domain in full, completed from reference TRBV7-8 and TRBJ1-5, reads GAGVSQSPRYKVAKRGQDVALRCDPISGHVSLFWYQQALGQGPEFLTYFQNEAQLDKSGLPSDRFFAERPEGSVSTLKIQRTQQEDSAVYLCASSPDRERYQPQHFGDGTRLSIL.

The CDR3 region has the DNA TGTGCCAGCAGCTTGAGGGGACGGAACACTGAAGCTTTCTTT. This gives the protein CASSLRGRNTEAFF. The chain is built from TRBV5-8 and TRBJ1-1, with a possible D match to TRBD1 (5 bases). V was clipped by 1 base and J by 1 base, with 8 bases between them. CDR1 and CDR2 (germline): SGHTS, YDEGEE. CDR3 length: 14 amino acids.

The chain joins TRBV5-4 to TRBJ2-2, with unresolved D. CDR3 length: 16 residues. CDR1 is SGHNT, CDR2 YYREEE, per germline (reference sequence). V was pared by 4 bases and J by 2 bases, with 15 bases between. The CDR3 DNA reads TGTGCCAGCAGCGCAGACATCCTAACCAACACCGGGGAGCTGTTTTTT. This encodes CASSADILTNTGELFF.